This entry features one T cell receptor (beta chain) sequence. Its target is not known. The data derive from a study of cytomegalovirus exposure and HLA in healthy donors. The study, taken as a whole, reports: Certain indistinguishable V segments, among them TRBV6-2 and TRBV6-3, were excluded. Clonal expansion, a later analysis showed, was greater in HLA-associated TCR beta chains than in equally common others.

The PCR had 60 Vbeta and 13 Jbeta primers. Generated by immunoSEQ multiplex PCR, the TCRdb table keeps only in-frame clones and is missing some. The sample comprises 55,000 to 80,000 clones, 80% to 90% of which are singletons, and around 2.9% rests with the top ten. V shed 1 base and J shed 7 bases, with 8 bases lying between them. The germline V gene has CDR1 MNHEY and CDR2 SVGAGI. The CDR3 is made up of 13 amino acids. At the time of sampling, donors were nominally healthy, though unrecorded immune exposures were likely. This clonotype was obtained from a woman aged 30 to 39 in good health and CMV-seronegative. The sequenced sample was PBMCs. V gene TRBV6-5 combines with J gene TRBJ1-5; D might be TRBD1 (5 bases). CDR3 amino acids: CASSYYQGQPQHF. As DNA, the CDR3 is TGTGCCAGCAGTTACTATCAGGGACAGCCCCAGCATTTT.